This T cell receptor (beta chain) is from a study of blood T cell repertoires in COVID-19. Trimming cost V 6 bases and J 4 bases; bases outside gene matches: 2. The CDR3 loop spans 13 amino acids. In the authors' methods: Counts of nucleated cells, estimated from reference gene primer amplification, were obtained. Profiled with immunoSEQ multiplex PCR; TCRdb holds only in-frame clones, not every one. V, J and clone size are those of that table, while D and trimming were read from the DNA. This sample has roughly 70,000 clones; approximately 78% occur once, and the top ten carry roughly a sixth. The gene calls are TRBV12-3 or TRBV12-4 and TRBJ2-7, with 11 bases lining up with TRBD2. This TCR came from a human donor in a cohort sampled during active COVID-19. Sample: peripheral blood. The CDR3 spells CASSPSGRYEQYF. The CDR3 DNA reads TGTGCCAGCAGCCCTAGCGGGAGGTACGAGCAGTACTTC.